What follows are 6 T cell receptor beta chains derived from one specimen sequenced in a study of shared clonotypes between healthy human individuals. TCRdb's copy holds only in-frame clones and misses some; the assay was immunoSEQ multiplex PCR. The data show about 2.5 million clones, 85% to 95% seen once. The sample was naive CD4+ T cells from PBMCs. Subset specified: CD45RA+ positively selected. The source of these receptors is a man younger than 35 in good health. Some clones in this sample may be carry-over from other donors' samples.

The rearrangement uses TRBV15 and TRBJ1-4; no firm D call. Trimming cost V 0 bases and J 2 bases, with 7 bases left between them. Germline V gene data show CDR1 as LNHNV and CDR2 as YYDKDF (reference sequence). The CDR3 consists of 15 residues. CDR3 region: CATSRERLTNEKLFF. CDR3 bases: TGTGCCACCAGCAGAGAAAGGCTTACTAATGAAAAACTGTTTTTT.

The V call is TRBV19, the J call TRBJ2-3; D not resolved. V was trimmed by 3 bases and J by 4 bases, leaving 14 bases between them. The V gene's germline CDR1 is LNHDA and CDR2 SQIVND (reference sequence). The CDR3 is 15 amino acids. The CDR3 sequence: CASSIPALMSDTQYF. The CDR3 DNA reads TGTGCCAGTAGTATTCCTGCGCTGATGTCAGATACGCAGTATTTT.

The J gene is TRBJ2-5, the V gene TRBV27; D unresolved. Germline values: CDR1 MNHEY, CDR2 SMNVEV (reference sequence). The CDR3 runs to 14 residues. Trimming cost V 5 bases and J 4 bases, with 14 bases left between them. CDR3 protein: CASSRWVGGETQYF. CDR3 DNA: TGTGCCAGCAGTCGTTGGGTCGGCGGAGAGACCCAGTACTTC.

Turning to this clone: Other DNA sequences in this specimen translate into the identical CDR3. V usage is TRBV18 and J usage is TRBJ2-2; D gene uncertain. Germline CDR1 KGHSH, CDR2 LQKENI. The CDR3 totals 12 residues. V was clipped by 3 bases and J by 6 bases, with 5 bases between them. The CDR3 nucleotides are TGTGCCAGCTCACCCCCGTCCGGGGAGCTGTTTTTT. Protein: CASSPPSGELFF. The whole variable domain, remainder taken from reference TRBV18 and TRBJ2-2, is NAGVMQNPRHLVRRRGQEARLRCSPMKGHSHVYWYRQLPEEGLKFMVYLQKENIIDESGMPKERFSAEFPKEGPSILRIQQVVRGDSAAYFCASSPPSGELFFGEGSRLTVL.

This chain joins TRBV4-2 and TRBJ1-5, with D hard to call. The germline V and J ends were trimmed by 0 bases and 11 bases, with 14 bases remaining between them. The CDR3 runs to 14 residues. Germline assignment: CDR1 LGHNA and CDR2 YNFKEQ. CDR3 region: CASSQDRTRGAQHF. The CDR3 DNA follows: TGTGCCAGCAGCCAAGATCGGACCCGCGGGGCCCAGCATTTT.

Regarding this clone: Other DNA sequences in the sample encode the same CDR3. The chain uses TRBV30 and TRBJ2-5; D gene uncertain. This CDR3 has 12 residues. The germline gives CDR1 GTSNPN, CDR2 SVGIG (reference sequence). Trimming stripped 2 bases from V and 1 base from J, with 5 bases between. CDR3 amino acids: CAWSLGQETQYF. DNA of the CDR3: TGTGCCTGGAGTTTAGGCCAAGAGACCCAGTACTTC.